The clone carrying this T cell receptor (beta chain) was seen a single time. The data belong to a study of blood T cell repertoires in COVID-19. Clones were read by immunoSEQ multiplex PCR, and TCRdb kept only the in-frame ones, dropping some. This sample has over 40,000 clones, with around 80% found just once. CDR3 length: 15 amino acids. Germline values: CDR1 SGDLS, CDR2 YYNGEE. V gave up 4 bases and J gave up 0 bases; unmatched junction bases: 3. This clonotype was sampled from a man aged 40-49 years with acute or convalescent COVID-19. The sequencing sample was made of peripheral blood. J is TRBJ2-1 and V is TRBV9, with TRBD2 matching 8 bases. The CDR3 nucleotides read TGTGCCAGCAGCATCGGGACTAGCTCCTACAATGAGCAGTTCTTC. It specifies CASSIGTSSYNEQFF.